This T cell receptor (beta chain) was recovered during a study of blood T cell repertoires in COVID-19 (dated by TCRdb to about 2020). Broadly, across the study: Samples covering the acute and convalescent phases of COVID-19 were provided by collaborators in the United States, Italy and Spain. The material from the prospective study consisted of cDNA or gDNA derived from T cells, B-cell-depleted T cells, or PBMCs. Subjects who had been exposed to COVID-19, were actively infected with it, or had recovered from it provided the deeply sampled blood TCRbeta repertoires that made up the dataset. A freely available public database, intended as a resource for researchers studying the immune response to SARS-CoV-2, is where the repertoires were released. Samples were obtained from the ongoing ImmuneRACE study (first 160 participants) and from 950 to 1,500 subjects provided by 6 global collaborators. A de-identified subject ID, COVID-19 status, age in years and sex were almost always included in the sample metadata. Where HLA class I and class II types were available, the types were taken from metadata supplied by the sample provider, not from assay-based typing.

The CDR3 runs 16 residues from the cysteine to the phenylalanine. Just the 48-base CDR3 DNA is kept, in frame starting at base 1. Clipping removes 5 bases from V and 0 bases from J, with 8 as the unmatched junction base count. CDR1 is given as SGHTA and CDR2 as FQGNSA, both from the germline V gene. TCRbeta CDR3 regions were amplified from genomic DNA by means of the immunoSEQ Assay, a bias-controlled multiplex PCR. In the authors' own workflow: Within the assay, amplification of reference gene primers was used to estimate how many nucleated cells each sample contained. Sequence reads were collapsed and filtered to measure the absolute abundance of every unique TCRbeta CDR3 rearrangement. For each sample, productive Simpson clonality was calculated by taking the square root of Simpson's diversity index across productive rearrangements. TCRdb provides this immuneACCESS table in a form limited to in-frame rearrangements. Some clones are lacking; in checked studies, under half of them reflect an unresolved V gene, and why the rest are absent is not known. That table is the source of V, J and clone size, and D and trimming were worked out from the DNA. The sample records 35,000 to 50,000 clones, over 75% of which are singletons. Around 40% of the sample goes to the ten largest clones.

With respect to this clone: The specificity of this receptor is unknown. No base quality information exists; no much larger clone differs at one position.

Whole blood was collected in K2EDTA tubes by collaborating institutions according to the institutions' own protocols. For TCRbeta analysis, collaborators shipped samples in one of three forms: frozen whole blood, isolated PBMCs, or DNA extracted from either of those sample types. Points the paper makes about the study in general: The amount of clinical and demographic metadata varied by source and participant and was provided uncurated.

Recombination connected TRBV7-2 to TRBJ2-3; 7 central nucleotides agree with TRBD2. The source is a woman of 80 years or more with acute or convalescent COVID-19. Material: peripheral blood. The nucleotide sequence is given as TGTGCCAGCAGCCCCCGGGCAGCGGGGAGCACAGATACGCAGTATTTT. It translates to CASSPRAAGSTDTQYF.